The source of this T cell receptor beta chain is a study of shared clonotypes between healthy human individuals. TCRdb's table, derived via immunoSEQ multiplex PCR, lists solely in-frame clones and lacks some. The sample carries about 2.5 million clones, 85% to 95% recorded once. CDR3 size: 15 residues. Trimming pared 0 bases from V and 6 bases from J, leaving 14 bases between. Germline V gene sequence: CDR1 SGHNT, CDR2 YYREEE (reference sequence). Points on this clone: Its specificity is not known.

Whole-study findings and limits: Approximately 5% was the fraction of naive CD4 clonotypes found shared across a few donors. Owing to a small donor count, the genetic and exposure-history diversity represented was limited.

The source of this sequence is a man younger than 30 in good health. Some clones in this sample may be carry-over from other donors' samples. V gene TRBV5-4 combines with J gene TRBJ2-3; the D gene could be TRBD1 or TRBD2 (6 bases each). Sequencing used naive CD4+ T cells from PBMCs. Indicated subset: CD45RA+ positively selected. CDR3 bases: TGTGCCAGCAGCTTGGCTGGTCGGGGGCAGGATACGCAGTATTTT. Protein: CASSLAGRGQDTQYF.